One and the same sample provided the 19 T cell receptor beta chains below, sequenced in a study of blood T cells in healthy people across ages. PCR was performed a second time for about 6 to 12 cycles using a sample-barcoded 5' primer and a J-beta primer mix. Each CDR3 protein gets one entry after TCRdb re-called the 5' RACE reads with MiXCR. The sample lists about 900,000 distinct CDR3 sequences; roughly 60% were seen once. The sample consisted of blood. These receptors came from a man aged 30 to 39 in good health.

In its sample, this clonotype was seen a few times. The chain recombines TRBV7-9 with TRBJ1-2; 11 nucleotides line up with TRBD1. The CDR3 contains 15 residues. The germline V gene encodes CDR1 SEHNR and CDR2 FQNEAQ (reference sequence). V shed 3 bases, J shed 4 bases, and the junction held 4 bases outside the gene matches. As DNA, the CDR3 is TGTGCCAGCAGCTTGGGGACAGGGGGACCCTATGGCTACACCTTC. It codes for CASSLGTGGPYGYTF.

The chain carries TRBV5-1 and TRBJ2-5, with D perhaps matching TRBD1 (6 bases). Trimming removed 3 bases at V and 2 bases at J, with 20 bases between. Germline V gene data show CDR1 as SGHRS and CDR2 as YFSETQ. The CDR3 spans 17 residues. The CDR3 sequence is CASSSNPKDSSQETQYF. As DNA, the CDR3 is TGCGCCAGCAGCTCCAACCCTAAGGACAGTTCTCAAGAGACCCAGTACTTC.

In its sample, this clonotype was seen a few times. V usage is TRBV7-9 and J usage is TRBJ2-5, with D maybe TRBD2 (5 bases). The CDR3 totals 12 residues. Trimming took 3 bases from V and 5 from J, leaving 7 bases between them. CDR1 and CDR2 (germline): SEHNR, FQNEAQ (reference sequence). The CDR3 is CASSLRVETQYF. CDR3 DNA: TGTGCCAGCAGCTTGCGGGTTGAGACCCAGTACTTC.

The CDR3 DNA is TGTGCCAGCAAGACCGGGACAGGGGATACCGAGCAGTACTTC. This gives the protein CASKTGTGDTEQYF. The rearrangement links TRBV12-3 or TRBV12-4 to TRBJ2-7; 10 bases fit TRBD1. Trimming took 7 bases from V and 6 from J; bases not matched to a gene: 9. The CDR3 extends over 14 amino acids.

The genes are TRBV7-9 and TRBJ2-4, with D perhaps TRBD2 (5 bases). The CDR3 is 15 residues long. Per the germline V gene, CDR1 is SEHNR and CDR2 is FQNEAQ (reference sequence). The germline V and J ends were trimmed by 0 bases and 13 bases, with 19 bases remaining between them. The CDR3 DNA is TGTGCCAGCAGCTTAGCGCGAGGGTCCGCTGGAGAGCAGTACTTC. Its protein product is CASSLARGSAGEQYF.

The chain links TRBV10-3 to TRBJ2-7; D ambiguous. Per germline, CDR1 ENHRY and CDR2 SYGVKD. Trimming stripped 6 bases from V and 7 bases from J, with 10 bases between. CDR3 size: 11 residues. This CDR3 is CAISELAEQYF. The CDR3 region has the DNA TGTGCCATCAGCGAACTCGCGGAGCAGTACTTC.

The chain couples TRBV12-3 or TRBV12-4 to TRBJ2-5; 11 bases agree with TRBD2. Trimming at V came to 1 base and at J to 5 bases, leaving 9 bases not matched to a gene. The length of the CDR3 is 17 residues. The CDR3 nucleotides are TGTGCCAGCAGTTTAGGTGTAGCGGGGGGGTTCCTCGAGACCCAGTACTTC. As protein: CASSLGVAGGFLETQYF.

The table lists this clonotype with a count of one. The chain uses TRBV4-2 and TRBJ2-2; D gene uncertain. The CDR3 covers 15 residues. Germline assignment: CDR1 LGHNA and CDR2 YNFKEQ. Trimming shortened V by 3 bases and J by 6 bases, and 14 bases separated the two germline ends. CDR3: CASSHWLNLPGELFF. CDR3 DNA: TGTGCCAGCAGCCATTGGCTGAACCTCCCCGGGGAGCTGTTTTTT.

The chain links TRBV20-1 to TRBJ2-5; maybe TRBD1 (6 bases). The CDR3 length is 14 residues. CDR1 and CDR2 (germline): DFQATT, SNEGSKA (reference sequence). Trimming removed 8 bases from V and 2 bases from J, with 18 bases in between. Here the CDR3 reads CSFGDTRFQETQYF. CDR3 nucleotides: TGCAGTTTCGGGGACACAAGGTTTCAAGAGACCCAGTACTTC.

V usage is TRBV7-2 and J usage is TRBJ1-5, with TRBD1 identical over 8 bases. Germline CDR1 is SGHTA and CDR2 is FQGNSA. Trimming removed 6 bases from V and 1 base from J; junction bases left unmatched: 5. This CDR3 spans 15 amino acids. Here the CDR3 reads CASSRQGRSNQPQHF. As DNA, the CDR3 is TGTGCCAGCAGTCGACAGGGGCGAAGCAATCAGCCCCAGCATTTT.

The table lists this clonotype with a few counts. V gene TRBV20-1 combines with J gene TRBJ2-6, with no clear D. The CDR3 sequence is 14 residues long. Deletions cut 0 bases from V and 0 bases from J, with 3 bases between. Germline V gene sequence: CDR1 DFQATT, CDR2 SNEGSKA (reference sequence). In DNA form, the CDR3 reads TGCAGTGCTAGAGATCTCTCTGGGGCCAACGTCCTGACTTTC. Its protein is CSARDLSGANVLTF.

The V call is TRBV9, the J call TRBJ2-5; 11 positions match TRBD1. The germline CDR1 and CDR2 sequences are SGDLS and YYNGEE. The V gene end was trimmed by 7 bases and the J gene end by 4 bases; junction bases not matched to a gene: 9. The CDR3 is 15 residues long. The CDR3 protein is CASSPRDRGGETQYF. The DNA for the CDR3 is TGTGCCAGCTCACCCCGGGACAGGGGGGGAGAGACCCAGTACTTC.

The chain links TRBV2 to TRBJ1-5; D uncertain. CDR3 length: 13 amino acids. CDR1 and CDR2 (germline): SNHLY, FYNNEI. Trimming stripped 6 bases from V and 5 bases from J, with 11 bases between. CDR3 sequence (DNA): TGTGCCAGCAGAGGGCTCCGGGATCAGCCCCAGCATTTT. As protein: CASRGLRDQPQHF.

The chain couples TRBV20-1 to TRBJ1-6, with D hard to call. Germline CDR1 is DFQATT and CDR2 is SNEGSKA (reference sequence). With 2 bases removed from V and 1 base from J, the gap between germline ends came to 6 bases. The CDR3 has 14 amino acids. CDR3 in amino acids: CSARSRSYNSPLHF. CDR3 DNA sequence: TGCAGTGCTAGAAGCAGGTCCTATAATTCACCCCTCCACTTT.

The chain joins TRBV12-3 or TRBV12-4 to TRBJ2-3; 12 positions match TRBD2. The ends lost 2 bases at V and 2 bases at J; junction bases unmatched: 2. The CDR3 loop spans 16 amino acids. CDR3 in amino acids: CASSLTSGGNTDTQYF. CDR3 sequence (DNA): TGTGCCAGCAGTTTAACTAGCGGGGGGAACACAGATACGCAGTATTTT.

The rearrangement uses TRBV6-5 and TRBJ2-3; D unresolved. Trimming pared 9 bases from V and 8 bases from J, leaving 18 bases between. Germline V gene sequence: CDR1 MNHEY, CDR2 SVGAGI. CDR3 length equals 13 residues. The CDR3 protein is CASTNPKMGTQYF. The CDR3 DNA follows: TGTGCCAGTACAAACCCCAAGATGGGTACGCAGTATTTT.

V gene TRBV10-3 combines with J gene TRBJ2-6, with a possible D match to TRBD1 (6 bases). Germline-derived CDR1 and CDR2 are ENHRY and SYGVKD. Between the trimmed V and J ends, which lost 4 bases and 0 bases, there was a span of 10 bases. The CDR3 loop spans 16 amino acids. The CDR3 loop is CAISAYRVSGANVLTF. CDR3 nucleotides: TGTGCCATCAGTGCTTACAGGGTCTCTGGGGCCAACGTCCTGACTTTC.

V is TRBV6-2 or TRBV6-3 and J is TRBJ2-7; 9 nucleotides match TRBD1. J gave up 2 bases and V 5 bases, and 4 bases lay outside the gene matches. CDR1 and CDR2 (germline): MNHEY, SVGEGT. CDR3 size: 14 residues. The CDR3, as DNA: TGTGCCAGCAGTGACGGGACAGGGACCTACGAGCAGTACTTC. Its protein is CASSDGTGTYEQYF.

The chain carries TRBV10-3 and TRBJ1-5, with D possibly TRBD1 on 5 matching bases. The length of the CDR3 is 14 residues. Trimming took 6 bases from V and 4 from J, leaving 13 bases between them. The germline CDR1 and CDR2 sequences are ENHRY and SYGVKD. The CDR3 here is CAIRAGTGNQPQHF. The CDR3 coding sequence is TGTGCCATCAGGGCCGGGACGGGTAATCAGCCCCAGCATTTT.